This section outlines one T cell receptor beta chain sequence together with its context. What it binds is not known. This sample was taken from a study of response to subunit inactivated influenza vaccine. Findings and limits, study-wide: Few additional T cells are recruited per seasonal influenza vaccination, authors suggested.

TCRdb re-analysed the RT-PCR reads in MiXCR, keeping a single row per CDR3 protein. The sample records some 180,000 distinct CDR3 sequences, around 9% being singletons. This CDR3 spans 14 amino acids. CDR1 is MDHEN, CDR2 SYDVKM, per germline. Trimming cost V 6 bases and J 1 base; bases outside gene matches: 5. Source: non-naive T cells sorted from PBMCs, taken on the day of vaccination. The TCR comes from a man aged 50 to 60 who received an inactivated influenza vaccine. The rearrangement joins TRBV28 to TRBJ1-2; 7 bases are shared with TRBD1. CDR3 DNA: TGTGCCAGCAGCTCCAGGGGGGGTAACTATGGCTACACCTTC. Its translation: CASSSRGGNYGYTF.